The 28 T cell receptor beta chains below come from one sample, sequenced in a study of cytomegalovirus exposure and HLA in healthy donors. PCR primers comprised 60 Vbeta and 13 Jbeta primers. Here immunoSEQ multiplex PCR was the method, and the copy in TCRdb shows in-frame clones only, minus some. This repertoire includes fewer than 250,000 clones. Sequencing was done on a sample of PBMCs. All receptors derive from a woman under 40 in good health and CMV-seropositive.

The V gene is TRBV28, the J gene TRBJ1-2; 7 bases are a match to TRBD1. The CDR3 runs to 14 residues. CDR1 is MDHEN, CDR2 SYDVKM, per germline. V lost 6 bases, J lost 8 bases, and 12 bases stayed unmatched. The CDR3 DNA reads TGTGCCAGCAGCCTCCCGACAGGGTCCTTGGGCTACACCTTC. Translated, it gives CASSLPTGSLGYTF.

The genes are TRBV30 and TRBJ1-5, with a weak D call TRBD1 (6 bases). Trimming pared 1 base from V and 6 bases from J, leaving 13 bases between. Germline V gene sequence: CDR1 GTSNPN, CDR2 SVGIG (reference sequence). The CDR3 extends over 14 amino acids. The CDR3 coding sequence is TGTGCCTGGAGTGAGGGGGGGGCCGGTCAGCCCCAGCATTTT. This translates into CAWSEGGAGQPQHF. The full variable domain, with the rest looked up from reference TRBV30 and TRBJ1-5, is SQTIHQWPATLVQPVGSPLSLECTVEGTSNPNLYWYRQAAGRGLQLLFYSVGIGQISSEVPQNLSASRPQDRQFILSSKKLLLSDSGFYLCAWSEGGAGQPQHFGDGTRLSIL.

CDR3 in amino acids: CASRVTGSETQYF. Written as DNA, the CDR3 is TGTGCCAGCAGGGTGACAGGGTCGGAGACCCAGTACTTC. V usage is TRBV6-5 and J usage is TRBJ2-5; 7 nucleotides agree with TRBD1. This CDR3 has 13 residues. Germline V CDR1 and CDR2: MNHEY, SVGAGI. After removal of 6 bases from V and 5 bases from J, the junction contained 6 bases not matched to a gene.

The chain couples TRBV11-2 to TRBJ2-5; perhaps TRBD1 as D (5 bases). CDR3 length equals 15 residues. Germline CDR1 and CDR2: SGHAT and FQNNGV. V lost 3 bases and J lost 2, with 13 bases in between. The CDR3 reads CASSLGGAMQETQYF. CDR3 nucleotides: TGTGCCAGCAGCTTGGGTGGGGCGATGCAAGAGACCCAGTACTTC. Drawing the rest from reference TRBV11-2 and TRBJ2-5, the complete variable domain is EAGVAQSPRYKIIEKRQSVAFWCNPISGHATLYWYQQILGQGPKLLIQFQNNGVVDDSQLPKDRFSAERLKGVDSTLKIQPAKLEDSAVYLCASSLGGAMQETQYFGPGTRLLVL.

This chain joins TRBV19 and TRBJ2-1; 9 bases agree with TRBD1. Unmatched junction bases numbered 2, after V lost 5 bases and J lost 3 bases. This CDR3 region has 14 residues. CDR1 and CDR2 (germline): LNHDA, SQIVND (reference sequence). The CDR3 DNA follows: TGTGCCAGTAGTCGGGACAGGGTCTACAATGAGCAGTTCTTC. Translated: CASSRDRVYNEQFF.

J is TRBJ1-2 and V is TRBV2; 8 positions match TRBD1. The J segment lost 8 bases and the V segment lost 5 bases, leaving 7 bases of the junction unmatched. Germline CDR1 SNHLY, CDR2 FYNNEI. This CDR3 region has 13 residues. This CDR3 reads CASSPQGAGGYTF. Here the CDR3 DNA reads TGTGCCAGCAGTCCTCAGGGGGCTGGCGGCTACACCTTC. The complete variable domain, with remaining parts taken from reference TRBV2 and TRBJ1-2, reads EPEVTQTPSHQVTQMGQEVILRCVPISNHLYFYWYRQILGQKVEFLVSFYNNEISEKSEIFDDQFSVERPDGSNFTLKIRSTKLEDSAMYFCASSPQGAGGYTFGSGTRLTVV.

This chain connects TRBV14 to TRBJ2-1, with 7 bases aligning to TRBD2. Trimming took 3 bases from V and 3 from J; bases not matched to a gene: 2. Germline CDR1 is SGHDN and CDR2 is FVKESK. CDR3 size: 14 residues. For the CDR3, the DNA is TGTGCCAGCAGCCAGCGGGGGTTCTACAATGAGCAGTTCTTC. It is translated as CASSQRGFYNEQFF.

The chain uses TRBV7-9 and TRBJ2-2; no reliable D call. The germline gives CDR1 SEHNR, CDR2 FQNEAQ (reference sequence). CDR3 length: 18 amino acids. The V end was cut by 2 bases, the J end by 0 bases, with 16 bases between. The chain's CDR3 is CASSLLLATPSNTGELFF. CDR3 nucleotide sequence: TGTGCCAGCAGCTTACTCCTGGCAACCCCATCGAACACCGGGGAGCTGTTTTTT.

Here the CDR3 DNA reads TGTGCCAGCAGTGAAAGAGCAGGGGCCCCTAGCACAGATACGCAGTATTTT. Its translation is CASSERAGAPSTDTQYF. The rearrangement uses TRBV2 and TRBJ2-3; D possibly corresponds to TRBD1 (6 bases). In germline, CDR1 is SNHLY, CDR2 FYNNEI. The CDR3 is 17 residues long. Trimming took off 2 bases at V and 0 bases at J, with 15 bases between the two ends.

This rearrangement joins TRBV4-1 to TRBJ2-1, with D possibly TRBD2 on 6 matching bases. The V and J ends lost 0 bases and 2 bases respectively, with 17 bases between them. The CDR3 is 18 amino acids. The germline CDR1 and CDR2 sequences are MGHRA and YSYEKL. DNA for the CDR3: TGCGCCAGCAGCCAAGAGGGGTTCCGGGACTGGCCCTACAATGAGCAGTTCTTC. This sequence encodes CASSQEGFRDWPYNEQFF.

The CDR3 DNA reads as TGTGCCAGCAGCGACTATGGGGAGGGGGAGGAAGCTTTCTTT. As protein: CASSDYGEGEEAFF. The rearrangement links TRBV6-1 to TRBJ1-1; D may be TRBD1 (6 bases). V shed 6 bases and J shed 8 bases, with 19 bases lying between them. CDR3 length equals 14 residues. The V gene's germline CDR1 is MNHNS and CDR2 SASEGT.

The chain uses TRBV6-1 and TRBJ1-2; the match to TRBD1 covers 9 bases. Germline trimming cut 4 bases from V and 4 bases from J; bases unmatched to any gene: 7. The CDR3 runs to 15 residues. Germline CDR1 is MNHNS and CDR2 is SASEGT. CDR3 in DNA: TGTGCCAGCAGTGGAGACAGGGGGTTCGGCTATGGCTACACCTTC. This codes for CASSGDRGFGYGYTF.

The gene calls are TRBV4-3 and TRBJ2-3; a possible D gene is TRBD1 (5 bases). Trimming took off 2 bases at V and 6 bases at J, with 15 bases between the two ends. The CDR3 spans 15 residues. CDR1 is LGHNA, CDR2 YSLEER, per germline. CDR3 sequence (DNA): TGCGCCAGCAGCCAAACCAGGGTGGACGTTGATACGCAGTATTTT. Protein sequence: CASSQTRVDVDTQYF.

This chain links TRBV27 with TRBJ2-1; 9 bases fit TRBD2. Per the germline V gene, CDR1 is MNHEY and CDR2 is SMNVEV (reference sequence). CDR3 length: 16 residues. The trim removed 6 bases at V and 3 bases at J, leaving 9 bases unmatched. CDR3 DNA: TGTGCCAGCAGGGGGGAACTAGCGGGTCTCTACAATGAGCAGTTCTTC. It is translated as CASRGELAGLYNEQFF.

The gene calls are TRBV27 and TRBJ2-2; 14 bases match TRBD2. Germline V gene lookup returns CDR1 MNHEY and CDR2 SMNVEV (reference sequence). The CDR3 sequence is 18 residues long. With V trimmed by 4 bases and J by 0 bases, 4 bases remained unmatched. The CDR3 nucleotides read TGTGCCAGCAGTTCCGGGACTAGCGGGGGATCGAACACCGGGGAGCTGTTTTTT. It yields the protein CASSSGTSGGSNTGELFF.

This chain links TRBV14 with TRBJ2-3; no clear D gene. The V gene lost 1 base and the J gene lost 2 bases, with 13 bases spanning the gap. This CDR3 has 16 amino acids. Germline V CDR1 and CDR2: SGHDN, FVKESK. The CDR3 DNA reads as TGTGCCAGCAGCCAAGCGCGAAGCGCAAACACAGATACGCAGTATTTT. Residues: CASSQARSANTDTQYF. Full variable domain (outside the CDR3, taken from reference TRBV14 and TRBJ2-3): EAGVTQFPSHSVIEKGQTVTLRCDPISGHDNLYWYRRVMGKEIKFLLHFVKESKQDESGMPNNRFLAERTGGTYSTLKVQPAELEDSGVYFCASSQARSANTDTQYFGPGTRLTVL.

The V and J genes are TRBV19 and TRBJ1-4, with 8 bases lining up with TRBD1. Germline lookup yields CDR1 LNHDA and CDR2 SQIVND (reference sequence). CDR3 size: 14 residues. V was pared by 7 bases and J by 8 bases, with 9 bases of the junction left unmatched. CDR3 in amino acids: CASNYQGAGEKLFF. The CDR3 nucleotides are TGTGCCAGTAATTATCAGGGGGCCGGGGAAAAACTGTTTTTT. Full variable domain (remainder filled in from reference TRBV19 and TRBJ1-4): DGGITQSPKYLFRKEGQNVTLSCEQNLNHDAMYWYRQDPGQGLRLIYYSQIVNDFQKGDIAEGYSVSREKKESFPLTVTSAQKNPTAFYLCASNYQGAGEKLFFGSGTQLSVL.

The gene calls are TRBV5-1 and TRBJ1-5; 9 bases are a match to TRBD1. This CDR3 has 14 residues. V lost 4 bases to trimming and J lost 9 bases; unmatched junction nucleotides: 8. Germline V gene data show CDR1 as SGHRS and CDR2 as YFSETQ. The DNA for the CDR3 is TGCGCCAGCAGCCCGGGACAGGGCTTATCGCCCCAGCATTTT. It is translated as CASSPGQGLSPQHF.

The J gene is TRBJ1-1, the V gene TRBV2; 7 nucleotides line up with TRBD1. The CDR3 extends over 14 amino acids. Per the germline V gene, CDR1 is SNHLY and CDR2 is FYNNEI. V shed 6 bases and J 4 bases; nucleotides not matched to a gene: 8. The CDR3 loop reads CASSFTGASTEAFF. The CDR3 DNA sequence: TGTGCCAGCAGCTTTACAGGGGCGAGCACTGAAGCTTTCTTT. Drawing the rest from reference TRBV2 and TRBJ1-1, the complete variable domain is EPEVTQTPSHQVTQMGQEVILRCVPISNHLYFYWYRQILGQKVEFLVSFYNNEISEKSEIFDDQFSVERPDGSNFTLKIRSTKLEDSAMYFCASSFTGASTEAFFGQGTRLTVV.

The chain links TRBV7-9 to TRBJ2-5, with D hard to call. V was trimmed by 2 bases and J by 6 bases, leaving 16 bases between them. The CDR3 runs 15 residues. Germline loops: CDR1 SEHNR, CDR2 FQNEAQ (reference sequence). As DNA, the CDR3 is TGTGCCAGCAGCTTACCGGAGAACCAAGCGAAGACCCAGTACTTC. Amino acids: CASSLPENQAKTQYF.

The chain is built from TRBV29-1 and TRBJ1-1, with D unclear. This CDR3 spans 12 amino acids. The V end was cut by 7 bases, the J end by 1 base, with 10 bases between. Germline V lookup: CDR1 SQVTM, CDR2 ANQGSEA. CDR3 residues: CSGRRENTEAFF. For the CDR3, the DNA is TGCAGCGGCAGACGGGAGAACACTGAAGCTTTCTTT.

This chain links TRBV19 with TRBJ2-7; 8 bases line up with TRBD1. CDR3 length: 15 amino acids. The J segment lost 3 bases and the V segment lost 4 bases, leaving 8 bases of the junction unmatched. Germline CDR1 is LNHDA and CDR2 is SQIVND (reference sequence). CDR3 nucleotides: TGTGCCAGTAGTACAGGACAGGGAGTTGTCTACGAGCAGTACTTC. This translates into CASSTGQGVVYEQYF.

V gene TRBV5-5 combines with J gene TRBJ1-2, with D uncertain. This CDR3 is 14 amino acids long. Germline values: CDR1 SGHKS, CDR2 YYEKEE (reference sequence). V was clipped by 4 bases and J by 3 bases, with 13 bases between them. The CDR3 nucleotides are TGTGCCAGCAGCCCTCAGGCGGGAGACTATGGCTACACCTTC. Protein product: CASSPQAGDYGYTF. Full variable domain (outside the CDR3, taken from reference TRBV5-5 and TRBJ1-2): DAGVTQSPTHLIKTRGQQVTLRCSPISGHKSVSWYQQVLGQGPQFIFQYYEKEERGRGNFPDRFSARQFPNYSSELNVNALLLGDSALYLCASSPQAGDYGYTFGSGTRLTVV.

This chain uses TRBV7-2 with TRBJ2-7, with TRBD2 matching 12 bases. In germline, CDR1 is SGHTA, CDR2 FQGNSA. This CDR3 has 14 amino acids. Germline trimming cut 1 base from V and 12 bases from J; bases unmatched to any gene: 7. The CDR3 sequence: CASSLGTSGIKLYF. The CDR3 DNA reads as TGTGCCAGCAGCTTAGGGACTAGCGGGATCAAACTGTACTTC.

CDR3 DNA sequence: TGCGCCAGCAGCTTGCAGGGCGATAGCAATCAGCCCCAGCATTTT. Translated, it gives CASSLQGDSNQPQHF. This sequence joins TRBV5-1 and TRBJ1-5, with D perhaps TRBD1 (5 bases). The V end lost 1 base, the J end lost 0 bases, and 8 bases lay between the germline ends. The CDR3 totals 15 residues. CDR1 is SGHRS, CDR2 YFSETQ, per germline.

V gene TRBV5-1 combines with J gene TRBJ1-1, with a weak D call TRBD1 (6 bases). Per the germline V gene, CDR1 is SGHRS and CDR2 is YFSETQ. The CDR3 consists of 14 residues. V lost 4 bases and J 3 bases, leaving 13 bases between the germline ends. CDR3 nucleotides: TGCGCCAGCAGCCAGGACAGACAGGACACTGAAGCTTTCTTT. Protein sequence: CASSQDRQDTEAFF.

V usage is TRBV4-1 and J usage is TRBJ1-5, with D perhaps TRBD1 (5 bases). CDR3 length equals 15 residues. The ends were cut back, 1 base at V and 5 bases at J, with 12 bases in the middle. Germline lookup yields CDR1 MGHRA and CDR2 YSYEKL. CDR3 coding DNA: TGCGCCAGCAGCCAAGGTAGGGCGGGGGATCAGCCCCAGCATTTT. It translates to CASSQGRAGDQPQHF.

V gene TRBV6-5 combines with J gene TRBJ2-1, with TRBD1 matching 8 bases. Unmatched junction bases numbered 3, after V lost 10 bases and J lost 7 bases. Germline V lookup: CDR1 MNHEY, CDR2 SVGAGI. This CDR3 has 11 residues. CDR3 amino acids: CATDRGNEQFF. The CDR3 DNA reads as TGTGCCACAGACAGGGGTAATGAGCAGTTCTTC.